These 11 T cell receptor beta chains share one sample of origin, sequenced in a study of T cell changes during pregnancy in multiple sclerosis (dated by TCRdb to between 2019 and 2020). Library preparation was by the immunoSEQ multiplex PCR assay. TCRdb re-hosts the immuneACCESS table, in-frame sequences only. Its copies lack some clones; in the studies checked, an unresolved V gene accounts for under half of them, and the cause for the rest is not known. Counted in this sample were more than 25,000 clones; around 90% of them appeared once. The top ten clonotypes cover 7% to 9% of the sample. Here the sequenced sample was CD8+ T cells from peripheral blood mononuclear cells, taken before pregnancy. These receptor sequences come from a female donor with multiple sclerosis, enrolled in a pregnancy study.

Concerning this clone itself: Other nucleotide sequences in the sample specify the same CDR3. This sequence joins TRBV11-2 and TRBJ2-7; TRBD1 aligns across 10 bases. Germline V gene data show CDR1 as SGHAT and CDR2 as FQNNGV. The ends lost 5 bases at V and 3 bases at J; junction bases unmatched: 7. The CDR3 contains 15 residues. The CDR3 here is CASSPGTGEGYEQYF. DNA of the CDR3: TGTGCCAGCAGCCCAGGGACAGGGGAAGGCTACGAGCAGTACTTC.

This chain's CDR3 is CASSLSQGFTDTQYF. The CDR3 region has the DNA TGTGCCAGCAGCTTAAGCCAGGGATTCACAGATACGCAGTATTTT. V is TRBV7-3 and J is TRBJ2-3; D may be TRBD1 (5 bases). The V gene's germline CDR1 is SGHTA and CDR2 FQGTGA. The V and J ends lost 1 base and 2 bases respectively, with 10 bases between them. There are 15 residues in the CDR3.

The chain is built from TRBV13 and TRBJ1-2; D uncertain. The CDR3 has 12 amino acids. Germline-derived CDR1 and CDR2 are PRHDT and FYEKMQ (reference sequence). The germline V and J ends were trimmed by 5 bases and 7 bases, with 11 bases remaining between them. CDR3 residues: CASSPRAGGYTF. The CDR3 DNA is TGTGCCAGCAGCCCTCGCGCAGGTGGCTACACCTTC.

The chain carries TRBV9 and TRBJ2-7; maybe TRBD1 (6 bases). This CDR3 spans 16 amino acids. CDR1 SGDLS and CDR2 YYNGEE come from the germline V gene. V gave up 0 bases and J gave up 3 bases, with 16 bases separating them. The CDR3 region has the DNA TGTGCCAGCAGCGTAGGGCAGGGGATGGCGAGCTACGAGCAGTACTTC. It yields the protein CASSVGQGMASYEQYF.

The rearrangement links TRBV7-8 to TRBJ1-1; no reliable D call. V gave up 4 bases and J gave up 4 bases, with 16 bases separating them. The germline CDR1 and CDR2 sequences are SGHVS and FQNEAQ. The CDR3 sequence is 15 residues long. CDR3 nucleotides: TGTGCCAGCAGCTCAGTCGACGGGTGGAGCACTGAAGCTTTCTTT. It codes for CASSSVDGWSTEAFF. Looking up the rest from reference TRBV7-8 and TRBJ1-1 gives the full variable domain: GAGVSQSPRYKVAKRGQDVALRCDPISGHVSLFWYQQALGQGPEFLTYFQNEAQLDKSGLPSDRFFAERPEGSVSTLKIQRTQQEDSAVYLCASSSVDGWSTEAFFGQGTRLTVV.

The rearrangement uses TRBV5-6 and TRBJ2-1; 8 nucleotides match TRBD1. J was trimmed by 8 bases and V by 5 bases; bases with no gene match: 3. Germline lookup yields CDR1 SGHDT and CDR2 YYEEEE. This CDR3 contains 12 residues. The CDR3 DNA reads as TGTGCCAGCAGAACAGGGGGTGATGAGCAGTTCTTC. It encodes CASRTGGDEQFF.

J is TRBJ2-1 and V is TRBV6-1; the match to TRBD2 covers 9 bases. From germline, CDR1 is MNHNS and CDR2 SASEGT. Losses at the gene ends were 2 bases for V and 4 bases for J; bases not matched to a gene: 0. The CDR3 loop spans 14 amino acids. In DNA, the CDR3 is TGTGCCAGCAGTGAAAGCGGGGGGTACAATGAGCAGTTCTTC. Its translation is CASSESGGYNEQFF.

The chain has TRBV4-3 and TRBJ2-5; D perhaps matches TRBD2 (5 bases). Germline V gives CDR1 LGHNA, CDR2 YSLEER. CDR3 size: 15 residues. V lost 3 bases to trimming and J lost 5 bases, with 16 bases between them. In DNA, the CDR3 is TGCGCCAGCAGCCAGGATTTTCAGGCGGGTGAGACCCAGTACTTC. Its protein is CASSQDFQAGETQYF.

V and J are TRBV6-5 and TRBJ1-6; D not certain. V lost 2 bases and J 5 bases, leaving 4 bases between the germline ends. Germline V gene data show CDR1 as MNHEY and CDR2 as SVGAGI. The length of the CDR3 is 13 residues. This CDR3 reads CASSYGDNSPLHF. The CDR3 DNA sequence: TGTGCCAGCAGTTACGGAGATAATTCACCCCTCCACTTT.

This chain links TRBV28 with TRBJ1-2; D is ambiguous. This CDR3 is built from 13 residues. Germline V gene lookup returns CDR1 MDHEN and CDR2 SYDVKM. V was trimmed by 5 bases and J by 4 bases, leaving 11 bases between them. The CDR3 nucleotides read TGTGCCAGCAGTCCAGGTTGGCCCTATGGCTACACCTTC. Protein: CASSPGWPYGYTF.

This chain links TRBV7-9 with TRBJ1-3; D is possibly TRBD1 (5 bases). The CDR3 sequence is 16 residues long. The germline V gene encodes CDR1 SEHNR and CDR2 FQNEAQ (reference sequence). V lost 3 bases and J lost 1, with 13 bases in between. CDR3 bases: TGTGCCAGCAGCTTGCAGGGTAGGGGATCTGGAAACACCATATATTTT. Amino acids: CASSLQGRGSGNTIYF.